This T cell receptor (beta chain) was found in a study of OX40 agonist ivuxolimab in advanced cancers. TCRdb's table, derived via immunoSEQ multiplex PCR, lists solely in-frame clones and lacks some. The sample holds fewer than 100,000 clones, 65% to 90% seen once. Per germline, CDR1 SEHNR and CDR2 FQNEAQ (reference sequence). This CDR3 is built from 15 residues. V was cut by 5 bases and J by 2 bases, with 13 bases left in between. This clonotype was obtained from an adult with an advanced solid tumor such as melanoma, head and neck, liver or kidney cancer. The chain employs TRBV7-9 and TRBJ2-1; maybe TRBD1 (6 bases). Sequencing was performed on CD4+ or CD8+ T cells sorted from blood, taken in a trial of the OX40 agonist ivuxolimab. The CDR3 is CASSHRTDPYNEQFF. In DNA form, the CDR3 reads TGTGCCAGCAGCCATAGGACAGACCCCTACAATGAGCAGTTCTTC.